The 20 T cell receptor beta chains listed next were all sequenced from one sample in a study of blood T cell repertoires in COVID-19. The method was immunoSEQ multiplex PCR; TCRdb's version includes in-frame clones alone and lacks a portion of them. Counted here are approximately 76,000 clones, around nine tenths occurring once; the ten biggest clones make up 8.3%. The sample taken for sequencing was peripheral blood. The receptors originated from a man aged 25 to 40 with acute or convalescent COVID-19.

This chain uses TRBV19 with TRBJ2-3; TRBD2 agrees at 15 bases. This CDR3 has 17 residues. Trimming cost V 5 bases and J 5 bases; bases outside gene matches: 8. The germline V gene has CDR1 LNHDA and CDR2 SQIVND (reference sequence). The CDR3 nucleotides read TGTGCCAGTAGTCCCGGGACTAGCGGGAGGAATTTAGATACGCAGTATTTT. This sequence encodes CASSPGTSGRNLDTQYF.

The rearrangement links TRBV29-1 to TRBJ1-2; 7 bases are a match to TRBD1. Trimming cost V 4 bases and J 4 bases; bases outside gene matches: 6. Looked up from germline, CDR1 is SQVTM and CDR2 is ANQGSEA. The CDR3 is 13 amino acids. The CDR3 reads CSVVVKGAYGYTF. The CDR3 region has the DNA TGCAGCGTTGTAGTTAAGGGGGCCTATGGCTACACCTTC. The full variable domain, its missing parts supplied by reference TRBV29-1 and TRBJ1-2, is SAVISQKPSRDICQRGTSLTIQCQVDSQVTMMFWYRQQPGQSLTLIATANQGSEATYESGFVIDKFPISRPNLTFSTLTVSNMSPEDSSIYLCSVVVKGAYGYTFGSGTRLTVV.

V and J are TRBV11-2 and TRBJ2-2; D not certain. Trimming cost V 8 bases and J 0 bases, with 7 bases left between them. The germline V gene encodes CDR1 SGHAT and CDR2 FQNNGV. The CDR3 consists of 13 residues. The CDR3 region is CASGPTNTGELFF. The CDR3 nucleotides are TGTGCCAGCGGTCCTACGAACACCGGGGAGCTGTTTTTT.

V usage is TRBV7-2 and J usage is TRBJ2-1; unclear D gene. Germline loops: CDR1 SGHTA, CDR2 FQGNSA. There are 12 residues in the CDR3. The ends were cut back, 1 base at V and 10 bases at J, with 8 bases in the middle. The CDR3 bases are TGTGCCAGCAGCTTAGTACTTCGGGAGCAGTTCTTC. Protein sequence: CASSLVLREQFF.

V gene TRBV7-2 combines with J gene TRBJ2-5, with 7 bases identical to TRBD2. J gave up 3 bases and V 1 base, and 5 bases lay outside the gene matches. The CDR3 sequence is 15 residues long. Looked up from germline, CDR1 is SGHTA and CDR2 is FQGNSA. This CDR3 is CASSLGLGGKETQYF. In DNA form, the CDR3 reads TGTGCCAGCAGCTTAGGCTTGGGGGGGAAAGAGACCCAGTACTTC.

The chain employs TRBV19 and TRBJ1-1; TRBD1 matches at 9 bases. Trimming at V came to 6 bases and at J to 0 bases, leaving 11 bases not matched to a gene. CDR3 length: 17 residues. Germline V gene lookup returns CDR1 LNHDA and CDR2 SQIVND (reference sequence). The CDR3 bases are TGTGCCAGTAGCCTAGGGACAGGGCGGGCCATGAACACTGAAGCTTTCTTT. Translating it yields CASSLGTGRAMNTEAFF.

The V call is TRBV5-1, the J call TRBJ2-1; D might be TRBD2 (5 bases). V dropped 2 bases and J dropped 7 bases, with 10 bases sitting between them. The CDR3 is made up of 13 amino acids. Germline V lookup: CDR1 SGHRS, CDR2 YFSETQ. The CDR3 DNA follows: TGCGCCAGCAGCTTCACTAGAGCTAATGAGCAGTTCTTC. Translating it yields CASSFTRANEQFF. Drawing the rest from reference TRBV5-1 and TRBJ2-1, the complete variable domain is KAGVTQTPRYLIKTRGQQVTLSCSPISGHRSVSWYQQTPGQGLQFLFEYFSETQRNKGNFPGRFSGRQFSNSRSEMNVSTLELGDSALYLCASSFTRANEQFFGPGTRLTVL.

V usage is TRBV7-2 and J usage is TRBJ2-2, with 11 bases matching TRBD2. The germline V gene encodes CDR1 SGHTA and CDR2 FQGNSA. This CDR3 contains 16 residues. V gave up 5 bases and J gave up 4 bases; unmatched junction bases: 6. CDR3 DNA: TGTGCCAGCAGCCTAAGACTAGCGGGAAGCACCGGGGAGCTGTTTTTT. It translates to CASSLRLAGSTGELFF.

The chain couples TRBV28 to TRBJ1-3, with D unclear. With 5 bases removed from V and 9 bases from J, the gap between germline ends came to 11 bases. This CDR3 contains 12 residues. Germline V gene lookup returns CDR1 MDHEN and CDR2 SYDVKM. The CDR3 DNA sequence: TGTGCCAGCAGTCCCCTGGAGGGCACCATATATTTT. This sequence encodes CASSPLEGTIYF.

The chain combines TRBV19 with TRBJ2-4; 9 nucleotides align to TRBD1. With V trimmed by 5 bases and J by 5 bases, 7 bases remained unmatched. The CDR3 runs to 15 residues. CDR1 and CDR2 (germline): LNHDA, SQIVND (reference sequence). CDR3 in amino acids: CASSDRGRHENIQYF. The CDR3 coding sequence is TGTGCCAGTAGTGACAGGGGGAGGCATGAAAACATTCAGTACTTC. Filled out from reference TRBV19 and TRBJ2-4, the complete variable domain reads DGGITQSPKYLFRKEGQNVTLSCEQNLNHDAMYWYRQDPGQGLRLIYYSQIVNDFQKGDIAEGYSVSREKKESFPLTVTSAQKNPTAFYLCASSDRGRHENIQYFGAGTRLSVL.

The genes are TRBV12-3 or TRBV12-4 and TRBJ2-3, with 11 nucleotides matching TRBD1. The CDR3 loop spans 13 amino acids. V shed 5 bases, J shed 9 bases, and the junction held 4 bases outside the gene matches. This chain's CDR3 is CASSQGQGVTQYF. The DNA of the CDR3 is TGTGCCAGCAGTCAGGGACAGGGGGTGACGCAGTATTTT.

This chain uses TRBV2 with TRBJ2-7; D might be TRBD1 (6 bases). Per germline, CDR1 SNHLY and CDR2 FYNNEI. Between the trimmed V and J ends, which lost 5 bases and 2 bases, there was a span of 13 bases. This CDR3 is built from 14 residues. The CDR3 spells CASSRAGTPYEQYF. The CDR3 DNA sequence: TGTGCCAGCAGTCGAGCAGGGACACCCTACGAGCAGTACTTC.

This clone has more than one count but fewer than ten. V is TRBV7-9 and J is TRBJ1-5; D perhaps matches TRBD1 (5 bases). The CDR3 extends over 14 amino acids. Per germline, CDR1 SEHNR and CDR2 FQNEAQ (reference sequence). Trimming stripped 4 bases from V and 1 base from J, with 8 bases between. CDR3 protein: CASSSTVSNQPQHF. CDR3 nucleotides: TGTGCCAGCAGCTCGACAGTAAGCAATCAGCCCCAGCATTTT.

The J gene is TRBJ2-2, the V gene TRBV2; weak D call: TRBD1 (6 bases). Trimming pared 8 bases from V and 6 bases from J, leaving 25 bases between. Germline V gives CDR1 SNHLY, CDR2 FYNNEI. The CDR3 covers 17 residues. CDR3: CASRSLTGTWGSGELFF. In DNA form, the CDR3 reads TGTGCCAGCCGAAGTTTGACCGGGACATGGGGTTCCGGGGAGCTGTTTTTT.

V usage is TRBV3-1 (or the pseudogene TRBV3-2) and J usage is TRBJ1-2; TRBD1 aligns across 11 bases. Germline lookup yields CDR1 LGHDT and CDR2 YNNKEL (reference sequence). V was clipped by 5 bases and J by 8 bases; unmatched bases: 7. CDR3 length: 14 residues. The CDR3 DNA reads as TGTGCCAGCAGCTACGGACAGGGGGCGGGCGGCTACACCTTC. It encodes CASSYGQGAGGYTF.

The chain carries TRBV6-5 and TRBJ2-5; possibly TRBD2 for D (7 bases). V lost 6 bases, J lost 4 bases, and 12 bases lay in between. This CDR3 contains 13 residues. The germline gives CDR1 MNHEY, CDR2 SVGAGI. Here the CDR3 reads CASRGGAGETQYF. CDR3 coding DNA: TGTGCCAGCAGGGGGGGGGCGGGAGAGACCCAGTACTTC.

This chain joins TRBV21-1 and TRBJ2-5; the table's D call, TRBD2, has no DNA check behind it. TRBV21-1 is assigned pseudogene status. The length of the CDR3 is 15 residues. Written as DNA, the CDR3 is TGTGCCAGCAGCAAAACACGACTCACCCAAGAGACCCAGTACTTC. This gives the protein CASSKTRLTQETQYF.

The chain combines TRBV29-1 with TRBJ1-4, with D possibly being TRBD1 (6 bases). With 4 bases removed from V and 8 bases from J, the gap between germline ends came to 11 bases. CDR3 size: 12 residues. The germline V gene encodes CDR1 SQVTM and CDR2 ANQGSEA. CDR3 coding DNA: TGCAGCGTTGCGACAGGTCGGGAAAAACTGTTTTTT. Its translation is CSVATGREKLFF.

V usage is TRBV5-4 and J usage is TRBJ2-3; 7 bases are shared with TRBD1. Germline CDR1 is SGHNT and CDR2 is YYREEE (reference sequence). This CDR3 contains 16 residues. V shed 1 base, J shed 4 bases, and the junction held 9 bases outside the gene matches. CDR3 sequence reads: CASSLRGMQGADTQYF. The CDR3 DNA reads TGTGCCAGCAGCTTGCGGGGTATGCAGGGGGCAGATACGCAGTATTTT.

The rearrangement joins TRBV9 to TRBJ2-7, with a weak D call TRBD2 (5 bases). CDR1 is SGDLS and CDR2 is YYNGEE in the germline V gene. Trimming pared 4 bases from V and 2 bases from J, leaving 10 bases between. This CDR3 comprises 13 residues. The CDR3 here is CASSPGNPYEQYF. In DNA form, the CDR3 reads TGTGCCAGCAGCCCGGGAAACCCCTACGAGCAGTACTTC.